This note documents a single T cell receptor beta chain sequence. Its specificity is not known. Sequencing libraries for TCR beta were prepared with iRepertoire HTBI primers and Arm-PCR of CDR3 regions. Via MiXCR, TCRdb re-called the multiplex PCR reads, giving one row per CDR3 protein. The table has around 430,000 distinct CDR3 sequences, approximately 23% seen once. CDR3 length equals 15 residues. The V end lost 0 bases, the J end lost 6 bases, and 13 bases lay between the germline ends. Per the germline V gene, CDR1 is SGHRS and CDR2 is YFSETQ. Time point: persistent/refractory GD, antithyroid drugs over 5 years with positive TRAb. PBMCs provided the RNA from which the TCR library was made. This sample was taken from a study of regulatory T cells in long-lasting Graves disease. The study's findings and limits: Less diverse TCR repertoires were seen in persistent Graves' patients than in newly diagnosed ones. Fewer public clonotypes were shared by new patients (approximately 1,000) than by persistent patients (roughly 2,500).

This sample comprised peripheral blood mononuclear cells (PBMCs), obtained when the disease was refractory, from a patient treated with antithyroid drugs. The J gene is TRBJ1-5, the V gene TRBV5-1; TRBD1 is a possible D gene (5 bases). This clonotype originated in a female donor with Graves disease. In DNA, the CDR3 is TGCGCCAGCAGCTTGGATACAGGAGGACTTCAGCCCCAGCATTTT. Residues: CASSLDTGGLQPQHF.